The present entry profiles one T cell receptor beta chain with its context. Antigen unknown. The sample is drawn from a study of cytomegalovirus exposure and HLA in healthy donors. The protocol was immunoSEQ multiplex PCR, while the TCRdb copy is restricted to in-frame clones and leaves out a portion. The sample lists roughly 330,000 clones, 87% occurring once. The ends were cut back, 0 bases at V and 4 bases at J, with 13 bases in the middle. Looked up from germline, CDR1 is SGDLS and CDR2 is YYNGEE. There are 15 residues in the CDR3. Findings of the study overall: The tendency of first-cohort TCR clusters to co-occur in the 130 or so validation repertoires was identified by a subsequent analysis.

The chain couples TRBV9 to TRBJ1-2; a possible D gene is TRBD1 (5 bases). The origin of this receptor is a woman in her 30s in good health and CMV-seropositive. Source material: PBMCs. The CDR3 bases are TGTGCCAGCAGCGTAGGTGACAGCTTGTTCTATGGCTACACCTTC. It specifies CASSVGDSLFYGYTF. The full variable domain, rest sourced from reference TRBV9 and TRBJ1-2, is DSGVTQTPKHLITATGQRVTLRCSPRSGDLSVYWYQQSLDQGLQFLIQYYNGEERAKGNILERFSAQQFPDLHSELNLSSLELGDSALYFCASSVGDSLFYGYTFGSGTRLTVV.